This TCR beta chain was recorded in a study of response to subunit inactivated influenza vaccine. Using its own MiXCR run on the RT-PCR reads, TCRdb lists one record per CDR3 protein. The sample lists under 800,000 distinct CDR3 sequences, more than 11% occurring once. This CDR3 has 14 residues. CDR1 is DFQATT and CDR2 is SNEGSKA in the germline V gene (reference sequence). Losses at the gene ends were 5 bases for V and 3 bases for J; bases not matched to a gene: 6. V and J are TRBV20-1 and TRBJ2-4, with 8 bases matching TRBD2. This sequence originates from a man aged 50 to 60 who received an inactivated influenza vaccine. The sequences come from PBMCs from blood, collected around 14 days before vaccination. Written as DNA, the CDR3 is TGCAGTGCTTCGGGGGGGCCGGACAAAAACATTCAGTACTTC. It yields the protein CSASGGPDKNIQYF.